The 5 T cell receptor beta chains below were found in one sample sequenced in a study of blood T cell repertoires in COVID-19. The table came from immunoSEQ multiplex PCR; TCRdb's copy has only in-frame clones and leaves some out. The sample yields 350,000 to 400,000 clones, almost 90% seen once. Sequencing used peripheral blood. These receptors all stem from a man aged 18 to 35 with active or convalescent COVID-19.

The chain recombines TRBV6-5 with TRBJ2-7; 7 bases are a match to TRBD2. The V gene's germline CDR1 is MNHEY and CDR2 SVGAGI. V was clipped by 6 bases and J by 2 bases; unmatched bases: 4. This CDR3 is built from 13 residues. CDR3 sequence (DNA): TGTGCCAGCAGGGAGCGGGGTCCCTACGAGCAGTACTTC. Encoded protein: CASRERGPYEQYF.

J is TRBJ1-2 and V is TRBV5-6; D remains ambiguous. The CDR3 loop spans 15 amino acids. CDR1 SGHDT and CDR2 YYEEEE come from the germline V gene. V was trimmed by 4 bases and J by 4 bases, leaving 17 bases between them. The CDR3 sequence is CASSGLRRGSYGYTF. The CDR3 nucleotides are TGTGCCAGCAGCGGTTTACGGCGGGGATCCTATGGCTACACCTTC.

V usage is TRBV6-2 or TRBV6-3 and J usage is TRBJ1-2, with TRBD1 matching 7 bases. V was clipped by 0 bases and J by 2 bases; unmatched bases: 3. The CDR3 sequence is 15 residues long. The V gene's germline CDR1 is MNHEY and CDR2 SVGEGT. The CDR3 sequence: CASSYSGTANYGYTF. As DNA, the CDR3 is TGTGCCAGCAGTTACTCCGGGACAGCGAACTATGGCTACACCTTC.

This clone was recorded only once. The chain uses TRBV3-1 (or the pseudogene TRBV3-2) and TRBJ1-5; 11 positions agree with TRBD1. CDR1 is LGHDT and CDR2 is YNNKEL in the germline V gene (reference sequence). The CDR3 is 17 amino acids. V dropped 2 bases and J dropped 3; count of bases not matched to a gene: 6. CDR3 in amino acids: CASSQRTGQGDNQPQHF. The CDR3 coding sequence is TGTGCCAGCAGCCAACGGACGGGACAGGGGGACAATCAGCCCCAGCATTTT.

The rearrangement links TRBV6-2 or TRBV6-3 to TRBJ2-3; 8 nucleotides line up with TRBD2. Germline CDR1 and CDR2: MNHEY and SVGEGT. V trimming: 5 bases; J trimming: 3 bases; junction bases outside the gene matches: 1. The CDR3 sequence is 13 residues long. CDR3 sequence (DNA): TGTGCCAGCAGTCGGGGGGGAACAGATACGCAGTATTTT. Amino acids: CASSRGGTDTQYF.